This T cell receptor beta chain was sequenced in a study of T cell changes during pregnancy in multiple sclerosis. This clone has a single count. V trimming: 4 bases; J trimming: 1 base; junction bases outside the gene matches: 10. Germline V gene data show CDR1 as SGHRS and CDR2 as YFSETQ. This CDR3 is built from 16 residues. This table comes from immunoSEQ multiplex PCR, and its TCRdb copy is limited to in-frame clones, with some not included. The data hold some 110,000 clones, with around 92% observed a single time. This specimen consisted of peripheral blood, obtained after pregnancy. V is TRBV5-1 and J is TRBJ2-5, with TRBD1 matching 7 bases. This TCR was recovered from a female donor with multiple sclerosis, enrolled in a pregnancy study. The CDR3 DNA reads TGCGCCAGCAGCCTAACCCAGACAGGGTCCCAAGAGACCCAGTACTTC. Encoded protein: CASSLTQTGSQETQYF. The whole variable domain, remainder taken from reference TRBV5-1 and TRBJ2-5, is KAGVTQTPRYLIKTRGQQVTLSCSPISGHRSVSWYQQTPGQGLQFLFEYFSETQRNKGNFPGRFSGRQFSNSRSEMNVSTLELGDSALYLCASSLTQTGSQETQYFGPGTRLLVL.